Sequencing of this TCR beta chain was carried out in a study of T cells in Graves' hyperthyroidism and ophthalmopathy. Germline V CDR1 and CDR2: MNHNS, SASEGT. Trimming stripped 5 bases from V and 0 bases from J, with 10 bases between. This CDR3 contains 15 residues. TCR beta CDR3 regions were amplified from RNA. HTBI primers drove first-round RT-PCR of the TCR CDR3. TCRdb ran MiXCR on the multiplex PCR reads and lists one entry per CDR3 protein. The table shows roughly 420,000 distinct CDR3 sequences, with less than 20% occurring only once. The TCR originated in a young woman with Graves' hyperthyroidism. Source material: blood. The J gene is TRBJ1-4, the V gene TRBV6-1; D gene ambiguous. The CDR3: CASSTLGTTNEKLFF. In nucleotides, the CDR3 is TGTGCCAGCAGTACCCTCGGGACAACTAATGAAAAACTGTTTTTT.